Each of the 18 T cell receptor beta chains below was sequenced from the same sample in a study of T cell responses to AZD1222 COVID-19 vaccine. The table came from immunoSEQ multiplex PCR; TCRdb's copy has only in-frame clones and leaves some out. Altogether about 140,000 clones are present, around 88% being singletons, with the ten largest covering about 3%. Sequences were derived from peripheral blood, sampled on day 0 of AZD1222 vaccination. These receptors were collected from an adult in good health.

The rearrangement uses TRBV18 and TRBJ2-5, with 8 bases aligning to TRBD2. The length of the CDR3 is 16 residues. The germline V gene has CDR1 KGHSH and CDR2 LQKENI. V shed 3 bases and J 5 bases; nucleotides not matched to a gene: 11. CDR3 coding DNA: TGTGCCAGCTCACCCAACCCGGGACTAGACGGGGAGACCCAGTACTTC. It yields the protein CASSPNPGLDGETQYF.

The CDR3 region is CAISGGSTDTQYF. CDR3 nucleotide sequence: TGTGCCATCAGTGGCGGTAGCACAGATACGCAGTATTTT. The V call is TRBV10-3, the J call TRBJ2-3; D is ambiguous. Germline V gene data show CDR1 as ENHRY and CDR2 as SYGVKD. The CDR3 loop spans 13 amino acids. V lost 4 bases, J lost 0 bases, and 5 bases lay in between.

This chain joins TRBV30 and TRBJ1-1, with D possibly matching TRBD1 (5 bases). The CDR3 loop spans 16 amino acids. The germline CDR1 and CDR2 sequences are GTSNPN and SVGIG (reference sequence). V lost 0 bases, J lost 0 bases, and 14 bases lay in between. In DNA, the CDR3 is TGTGCCTGGAGTGTTGGGGGGAACGGCTTGAACACTGAAGCTTTCTTT. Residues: CAWSVGGNGLNTEAFF.

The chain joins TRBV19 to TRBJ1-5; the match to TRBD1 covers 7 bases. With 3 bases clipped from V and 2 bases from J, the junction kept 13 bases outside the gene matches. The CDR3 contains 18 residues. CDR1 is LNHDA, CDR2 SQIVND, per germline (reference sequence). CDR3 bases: TGTGCCAGTAGTATGTGGGACAGCGTCGCCTCAGGCAATCAGCCCCAGCATTTT. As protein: CASSMWDSVASGNQPQHF.

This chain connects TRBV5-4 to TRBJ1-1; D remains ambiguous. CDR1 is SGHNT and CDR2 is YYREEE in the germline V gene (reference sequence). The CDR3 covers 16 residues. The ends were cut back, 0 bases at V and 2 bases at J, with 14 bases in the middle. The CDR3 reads CASSLGVRLGNTEAFF. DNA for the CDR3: TGTGCCAGCAGCTTGGGGGTTCGTTTGGGAAACACTGAAGCTTTCTTT. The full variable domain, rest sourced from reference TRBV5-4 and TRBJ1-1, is ETGVTQSPTHLIKTRGQQVTLRCSSQSGHNTVSWYQQALGQGPQFIFQYYREEENGRGNFPPRFSGLQFPNYSSELNVNALELDDSALYLCASSLGVRLGNTEAFFGQGTRLTVV.

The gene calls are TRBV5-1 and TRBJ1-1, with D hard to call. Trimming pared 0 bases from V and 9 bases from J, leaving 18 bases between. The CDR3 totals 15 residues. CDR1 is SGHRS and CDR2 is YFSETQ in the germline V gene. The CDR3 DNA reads TGCGCCAGCAGCTTGGCCGAGCACCGGCAGCAAAAAGCTTTCTTT. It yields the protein CASSLAEHRQQKAFF.

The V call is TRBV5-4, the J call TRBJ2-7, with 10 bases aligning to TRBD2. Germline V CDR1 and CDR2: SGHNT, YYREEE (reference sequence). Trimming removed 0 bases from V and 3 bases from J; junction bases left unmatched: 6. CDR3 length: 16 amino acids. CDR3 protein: CASSLGLAGENYEQYF. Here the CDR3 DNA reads TGTGCCAGCAGCTTGGGGCTAGCGGGAGAGAACTACGAGCAGTACTTC.

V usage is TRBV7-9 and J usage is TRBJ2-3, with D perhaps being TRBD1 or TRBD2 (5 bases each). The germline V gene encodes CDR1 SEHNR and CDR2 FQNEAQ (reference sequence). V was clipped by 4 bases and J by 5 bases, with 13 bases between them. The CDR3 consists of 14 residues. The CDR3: CASSSGRARDTQYF. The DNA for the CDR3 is TGTGCCAGCAGCTCGGGACGGGCCAGAGATACGCAGTATTTT.

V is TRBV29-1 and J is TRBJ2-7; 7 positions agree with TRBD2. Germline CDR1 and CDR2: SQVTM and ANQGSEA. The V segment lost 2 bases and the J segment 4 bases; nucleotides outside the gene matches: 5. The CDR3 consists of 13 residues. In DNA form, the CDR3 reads TGCAGCGTTGAAAAAGGGGAGGGTTACGAGCAGTACTTC. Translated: CSVEKGEGYEQYF.

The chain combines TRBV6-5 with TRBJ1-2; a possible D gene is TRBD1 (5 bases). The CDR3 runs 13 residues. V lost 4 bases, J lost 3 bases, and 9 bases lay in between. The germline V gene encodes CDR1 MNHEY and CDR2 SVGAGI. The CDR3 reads CASSSGGYYGYTF. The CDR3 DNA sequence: TGTGCCAGCAGTTCGGGGGGATACTATGGCTACACCTTC.

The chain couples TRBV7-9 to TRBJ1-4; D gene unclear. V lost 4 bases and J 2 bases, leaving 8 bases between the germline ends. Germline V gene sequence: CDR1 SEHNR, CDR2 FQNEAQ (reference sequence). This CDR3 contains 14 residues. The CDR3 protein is CASSSIVTNEKLFF. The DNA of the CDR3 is TGTGCCAGCAGCTCTATCGTTACTAATGAAAAACTGTTTTTT.

CDR3 bases: TGTGCCAGCAGCCAAGTTCCAGGAGCCGGGGAGCTGTTTTTT. Translation gives CASSQVPGAGELFF. J is TRBJ2-2 and V is TRBV3-1 (or the pseudogene TRBV3-2); D gene ambiguous. Germline values: CDR1 LGHDT, CDR2 YNNKEL (reference sequence). The CDR3 covers 14 residues. V lost 1 base and J lost 6, with 9 bases in between.

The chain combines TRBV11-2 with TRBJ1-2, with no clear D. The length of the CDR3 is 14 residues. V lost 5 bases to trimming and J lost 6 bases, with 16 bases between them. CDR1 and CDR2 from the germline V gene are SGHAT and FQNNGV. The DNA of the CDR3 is TGTGCCAGCAGCCCGGCTGACATCCGCGATGGCTACACCTTC. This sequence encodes CASSPADIRDGYTF.

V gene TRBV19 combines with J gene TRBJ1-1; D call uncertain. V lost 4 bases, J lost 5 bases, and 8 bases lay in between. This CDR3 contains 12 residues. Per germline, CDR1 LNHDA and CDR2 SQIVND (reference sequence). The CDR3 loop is CASSNEWTEAFF. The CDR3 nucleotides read TGTGCCAGTAGTAACGAATGGACTGAAGCTTTCTTT.

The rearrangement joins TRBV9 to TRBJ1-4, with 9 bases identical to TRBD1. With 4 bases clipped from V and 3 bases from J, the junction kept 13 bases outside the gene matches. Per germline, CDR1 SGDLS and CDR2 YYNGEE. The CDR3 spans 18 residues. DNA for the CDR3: TGTGCCAGCAGCCCTGGGGGGACAGGGAAAGTTTCTAATGAAAAACTGTTTTTT. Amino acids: CASSPGGTGKVSNEKLFF.

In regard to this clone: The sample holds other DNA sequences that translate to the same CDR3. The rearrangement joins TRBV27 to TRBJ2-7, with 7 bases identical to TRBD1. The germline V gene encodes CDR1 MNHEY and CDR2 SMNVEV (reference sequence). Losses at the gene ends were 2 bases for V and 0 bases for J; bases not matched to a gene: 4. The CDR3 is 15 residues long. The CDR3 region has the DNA TGTGCCAGCAGTTTACGACAGGGAGCCTCCTACGAGCAGTACTTC. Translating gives CASSLRQGASYEQYF.

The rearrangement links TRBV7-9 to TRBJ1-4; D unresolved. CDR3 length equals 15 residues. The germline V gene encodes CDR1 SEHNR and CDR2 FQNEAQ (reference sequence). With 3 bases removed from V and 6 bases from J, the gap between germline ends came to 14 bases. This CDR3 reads CASSLMDLGDEKLFF. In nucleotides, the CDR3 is TGTGCCAGCAGCTTGATGGACCTCGGAGATGAAAAACTGTTTTTT.

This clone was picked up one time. CDR3 loop: CASSGTGGFTEAFF. CDR3 nucleotide sequence: TGTGCCAGCAGCGGGACAGGGGGCTTCACTGAAGCTTTCTTT. This chain connects TRBV27 to TRBJ1-1; 12 bases map to TRBD1. Trimming removed 6 bases from V and 4 bases from J; junction bases left unmatched: 3. The germline V gene encodes CDR1 MNHEY and CDR2 SMNVEV (reference sequence). There are 14 residues in the CDR3.